This T cell receptor (beta chain) was observed in a study of T cell responses to AZD1222 COVID-19 vaccine. Turning to this clone: Its specificity is not known.

Looked up from germline, CDR1 is KGHDR and CDR2 is SFDVKD. The CDR3 totals 15 residues. V was pared by 3 bases and J by 11 bases, with 6 bases of the junction left unmatched. Findings and caveats of the study: Clonal diversity may have been underestimated, and the donors were mostly white British, with more females than males. Just a handful of AZD1222 recipients were seropositive at baseline. The repertoires were collected only after the peak T cell response. Once two AZD1222 doses were given, Spike-specific TCR breadth and depth went up.

Repertoires were generated with immunoSEQ multiplex PCR, while TCRdb's copy carries only in-frame clones and drops some. The sample shows tens of thousands of clones, about 78% of them seen only once. The TCR originated in an adult in good health. The rearrangement uses TRBV24-1 and TRBJ2-1; TRBD2 matches 13 bases. The sample was peripheral blood, taken on day 0 of AZD1222 vaccination. Here the CDR3 reads CATSDQGLAGDQQFF. The CDR3 DNA reads as TGTGCCACCAGTGATCAAGGACTAGCGGGAGACCAGCAGTTCTTC.